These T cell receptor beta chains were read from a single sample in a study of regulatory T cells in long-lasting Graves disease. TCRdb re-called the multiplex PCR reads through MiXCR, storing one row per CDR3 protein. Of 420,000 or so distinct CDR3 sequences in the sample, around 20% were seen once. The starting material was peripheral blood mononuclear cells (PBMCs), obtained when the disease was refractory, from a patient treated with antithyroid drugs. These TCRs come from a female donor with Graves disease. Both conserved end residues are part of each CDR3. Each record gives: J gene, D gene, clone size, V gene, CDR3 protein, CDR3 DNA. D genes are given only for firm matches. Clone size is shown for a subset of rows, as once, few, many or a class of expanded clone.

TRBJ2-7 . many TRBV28 CASSRNEQYF TGTGCCAGCAGTCGCAACGAGCAGTACTTC
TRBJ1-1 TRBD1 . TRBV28 CASSPSDRDLPEAFF TGTGCCAGCAGTCCCTCGGACAGGGATTTGCCTGAAGCTTTCTTT
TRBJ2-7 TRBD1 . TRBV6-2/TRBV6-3 CASSYRTGTYEQYF TGTGCCAGCAGTTATCGGACAGGGACCTACGAGCAGTACTTC
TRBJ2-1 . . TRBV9 CASSVRSSASSYNEQFF TGTGCCAGCAGCGTAAGATCTAGCGCGAGCTCCTACAATGAGCAGTTCTTC
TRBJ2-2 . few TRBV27 CASSFGEVNTGELFF TGTGCCAGCAGTTTCGGAGAGGTGAACACCGGGGAGCTGTTTTTT
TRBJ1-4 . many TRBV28 CASSPRRATNEKLFF TGTGCCAGCAGCCCCAGACGGGCAACTAATGAAAAACTGTTTTTT
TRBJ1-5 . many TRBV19 CASSIADSHNQPQHF TGTGCCAGTAGTATTGCGGACAGCCACAATCAGCCCCAGCATTTT
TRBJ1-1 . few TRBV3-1 CASSQEAGWNTEAFF TGTGCCAGCAGCCAAGAGGCGGGTTGGAACACTGAAGCTTTCTTT
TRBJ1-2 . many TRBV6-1 CASSPDSYGYTF TGTGCCAGCAGTCCCGACAGTTATGGCTACACCTTC
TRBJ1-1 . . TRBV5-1 CASGLEGLEEAFF TGCGCCAGCGGCTTGGAAGGACTGGAGGAAGCTTTCTTT